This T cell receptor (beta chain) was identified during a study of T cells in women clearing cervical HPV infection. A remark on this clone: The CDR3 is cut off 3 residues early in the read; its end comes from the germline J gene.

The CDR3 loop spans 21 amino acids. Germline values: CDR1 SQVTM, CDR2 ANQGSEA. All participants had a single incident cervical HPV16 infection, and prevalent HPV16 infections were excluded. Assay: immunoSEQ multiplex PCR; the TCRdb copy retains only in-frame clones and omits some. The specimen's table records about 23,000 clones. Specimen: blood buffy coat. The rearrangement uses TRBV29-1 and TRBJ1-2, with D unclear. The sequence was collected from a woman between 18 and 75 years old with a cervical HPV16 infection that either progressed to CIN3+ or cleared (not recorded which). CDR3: CSVKGLAGGPSSLSSYNDYTF. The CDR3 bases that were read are TGCAGCGTTAAAGGACTAGCGGGAGGGCCTTCTTCCCTTAGCTCCTACAATGAC.